Below are 20 T cell receptor beta chains sequenced from a single sample in a study of blood T cell repertoires in COVID-19. This table comes from immunoSEQ multiplex PCR, and its TCRdb copy is limited to in-frame clones, with some not included. The data hold 150,000 to 200,000 clones, with about 87% observed a single time. The material sequenced was peripheral blood. These receptors originate from a man between 35 and 55 years old with active or convalescent COVID-19.

This chain connects TRBV6-5 to TRBJ1-5, with 7 bases matching TRBD1. J lost 4 bases, V lost 6 bases, and 9 bases had no gene match. There are 15 residues in the CDR3. Germline values: CDR1 MNHEY, CDR2 SVGAGI. CDR3 bases: TGTGCCAGCAGACCAACAGGGGAAGGAAATCAGCCCCAGCATTTT. This sequence encodes CASRPTGEGNQPQHF.

The gene calls are TRBV11-2 and TRBJ1-2, with 12 bases aligning to TRBD1. This CDR3 contains 14 residues. CDR1 and CDR2 from the germline V gene are SGHAT and FQNNGV. Trimming at V came to 5 bases and at J to 5 bases, leaving 3 bases not matched to a gene. The CDR3 region has the DNA TGTGCCAGCAGCCCGGGACAGGGGGCATATGGCTACACCTTC. Encoded protein: CASSPGQGAYGYTF.

The J gene is TRBJ2-1, the V gene TRBV2, with 8 positions matching TRBD1. Looked up from germline, CDR1 is SNHLY and CDR2 is FYNNEI. J was trimmed by 8 bases and V by 9 bases; bases with no gene match: 6. This CDR3 is built from 12 residues. CDR3 amino acids: CARQGVYDEQFF. The CDR3 region has the DNA TGTGCCAGACAGGGGGTTTACGATGAGCAGTTCTTC.

The chain has TRBV5-1 and TRBJ2-7; TRBD1 agrees at 7 bases. Trimming took 0 bases from V and 9 from J; bases not matched to a gene: 0. CDR1 is SGHRS and CDR2 is YFSETQ in the germline V gene. There are 11 residues in the CDR3. The CDR3, as DNA: TGCGCCAGCAGCTTGGGGGACAGGCAGTACTTC. It codes for CASSLGDRQYF.

The V gene is TRBV10-3, the J gene TRBJ1-3; D remains unclear. V dropped 10 bases and J dropped 0 bases, with 10 bases sitting between them. The CDR3 is 13 residues long. Per the germline V gene, CDR1 is ENHRY and CDR2 is SYGVKD. CDR3 bases: TGTGCCAGCCGAGGGAACTCTGGAAACACCATATATTTT. Its translation is CASRGNSGNTIYF.

The chain uses TRBV7-8 and TRBJ1-1, with TRBD1 matching 9 bases. This CDR3 is built from 16 residues. Germline V gives CDR1 SGHVS, CDR2 FQNEAQ. J lost 1 base, V lost 3 bases, and 6 bases had no gene match. CDR3 in DNA: TGTGCCAGCAGCTTGACAGGGGGTCGGGCGAACACTGAAGCTTTCTTT. As protein: CASSLTGGRANTEAFF.

The DNA of the CDR3 is TGTGCCAGCAGTGGGGGCCTTGAAGCTGAAGCTTTCTTT. Its translation: CASSGGLEAEAFF. The chain is built from TRBV5-4 and TRBJ1-1, with a weak D call TRBD1 (6 bases). The CDR3 sequence is 13 residues long. CDR1 is SGHNT and CDR2 is YYREEE in the germline V gene (reference sequence). Trimming took 5 bases from V and 6 from J, leaving 14 bases between them.

V usage is TRBV7-9 and J usage is TRBJ2-7, with D possibly matching TRBD2 (5 bases). V lost 2 bases and J 3 bases, leaving 17 bases between the germline ends. Germline V CDR1 and CDR2: SEHNR, FQNEAQ (reference sequence). The CDR3 is 16 amino acids. The CDR3: CASSLSRAERRYEQYF. CDR3 sequence (DNA): TGTGCCAGCAGCTTATCGAGGGCAGAGCGGCGCTACGAGCAGTACTTC. The full variable domain, its missing parts supplied by reference TRBV7-9 and TRBJ2-7, is DTGVSQNPRHKITKRGQNVTFRCDPISEHNRLYWYRQTLGQGPEFLTYFQNEAQLEKSRLLSDRFSAERPKGSFSTLEIQRTEQGDSAMYLCASSLSRAERRYEQYFGPGTRLTVT.

J is TRBJ2-1 and V is TRBV7-6; unclear D gene. There are 17 residues in the CDR3. The germline V gene encodes CDR1 SGHVS and CDR2 FNYEAQ. The V end lost 5 bases, the J end lost 7 bases, and 24 bases lay between the germline ends. The CDR3, as DNA: TGTGCCAGCAGCCCCTACCCCAGTTGGAGACGAGAAAATGAGCAGTTCTTC. Translating it yields CASSPYPSWRRENEQFF. The full variable domain, with the rest looked up from reference TRBV7-6 and TRBJ2-1, is GAGVSQSPRYKVTKRGQDVALRCDPISGHVSLYWYRQALGQGPEFLTYFNYEAQQDKSGLPNDRFSAERPEGSISTLTIQRTEQRDSAMYRCASSPYPSWRRENEQFFGPGTRLTVL.

This chain's CDR3 is CASSEGQGDGYTF. The CDR3 DNA reads TGTGCCAGCAGCGAGGGACAGGGGGATGGCTACACCTTC. The rearrangement links TRBV5-4 to TRBJ1-2; 11 bases are a match to TRBD1. In germline, CDR1 is SGHNT, CDR2 YYREEE (reference sequence). CDR3 length: 13 amino acids. Trimming took 4 bases from V and 6 from J; bases not matched to a gene: 2.

The chain carries TRBV11-2 and TRBJ2-1, with 16 bases identical to TRBD2. CDR1 is SGHAT and CDR2 is FQNNGV in the germline V gene. There are 17 residues in the CDR3. J gave up 5 bases and V 4 bases, and 5 bases lay outside the gene matches. The CDR3, as DNA: TGTGCCAGCAGCTCGGGACTAGCGGGGGGGCCCCACAATGAGCAGTTCTTC. Translated: CASSSGLAGGPHNEQFF. Drawing the rest from reference TRBV11-2 and TRBJ2-1, the complete variable domain is EAGVAQSPRYKIIEKRQSVAFWCNPISGHATLYWYQQILGQGPKLLIQFQNNGVVDDSQLPKDRFSAERLKGVDSTLKIQPAKLEDSAVYLCASSSGLAGGPHNEQFFGPGTRLTVL.

The chain carries TRBV4-3 and TRBJ2-2; 11 bases agree with TRBD2. The ends lost 2 bases at V and 8 bases at J; junction bases unmatched: 1. This CDR3 has 14 amino acids. Per the germline V gene, CDR1 is LGHNA and CDR2 is YSLEER. The CDR3 loop is CASSQRTSGGELFF. In nucleotides, the CDR3 is TGCGCCAGCAGCCAAAGGACTAGCGGGGGGGAGCTGTTTTTT.

The chain couples TRBV15 to TRBJ1-1; D unresolved. CDR1 and CDR2 from the germline V gene are LNHNV and YYDKDF (reference sequence). The CDR3 spans 16 residues. Deletions cut 5 bases from V and 0 bases from J, with 16 bases between. CDR3 residues: CATSFRSGALNTEAFF. The DNA of the CDR3 is TGTGCCACCAGCTTTCGATCGGGAGCCTTGAACACTGAAGCTTTCTTT.

The chain is built from TRBV5-6 and TRBJ1-2; TRBD1 matches 7 bases. The germline V gene encodes CDR1 SGHDT and CDR2 YYEEEE. The ends lost 3 bases at V and 6 bases at J; junction bases unmatched: 2. There are 12 residues in the CDR3. CDR3 sequence (DNA): TGTGCCAGCAGCTATGACAGGGATGGCTACACCTTC. It is translated as CASSYDRDGYTF.

The chain joins TRBV3-1 (or the pseudogene TRBV3-2) to TRBJ1-2; TRBD1 aligns across 12 bases. The trim removed 3 bases at V and 4 bases at J, leaving 12 bases unmatched. This CDR3 comprises 18 residues. Per the germline V gene, CDR1 is LGHDT and CDR2 is YNNKEL (reference sequence). CDR3 in DNA: TGTGCCAGCAGCCAGAGTACCTGGGACAGGGGGCAGATCTATGGCTACACCTTC. Translation gives CASSQSTWDRGQIYGYTF.

The count of this clone is one. CDR3 sequence reads: CTSSQGPSEGDSKSNYGYTF. The CDR3 DNA is TGCACCAGCAGCCAAGGGCCCTCTGAAGGGGACTCCAAATCGAACTATGGCTACACCTTC. J is TRBJ1-2 and V is TRBV1. TRBV1 counts as a pseudogene. This CDR3 region has 20 residues.

This clone was seen only a few times. The chain carries TRBV11-1 and TRBJ2-1; 8 bases align to TRBD1. The CDR3 loop spans 15 amino acids. CDR1 is SGHAT, CDR2 FQDESV, per germline (reference sequence). V lost 2 bases to trimming and J lost 3 bases; unmatched junction nucleotides: 3. CDR3 coding DNA: TGTGCCAGCAGCTTAAACGGACAGGGCTACAATGAGCAGTTCTTC. Protein: CASSLNGQGYNEQFF.

The V and J genes are TRBV3-1 (or the pseudogene TRBV3-2) and TRBJ1-4; 7 nucleotides match TRBD1. This CDR3 is built from 14 residues. In germline, CDR1 is LGHDT, CDR2 YNNKEL (reference sequence). The V and J ends lost 5 bases and 3 bases, in that order; junction bases with no gene match: 3. The CDR3 sequence: CASSSTGSNEKLFF. The DNA of the CDR3 is TGTGCCAGCAGCTCGACAGGGTCTAATGAAAAACTGTTTTTT.

The chain joins TRBV21-1 to TRBJ2-1; the D segment call TRBD1 is taken from the table without a DNA check. TRBV21-1 is listed as a pseudogene. This CDR3 is built from 18 residues. The CDR3 region has the DNA TGTGCCAGCAGCCCCACCGGGACAGGGGGAGCTGCCTACAATGAGCAGTTCTTC. Its translation: CASSPTGTGGAAYNEQFF.

This clone was detected once. The V call is TRBV9, the J call TRBJ1-2; D unresolved. Trimming cost V 0 bases and J 5 bases, with 11 bases left between them. This CDR3 has 14 residues. The V gene's germline CDR1 is SGDLS and CDR2 YYNGEE. DNA for the CDR3: TGTGCCAGCAGCGTAGAGCCCCCGAGGTATGGCTACACCTTC. Its translation: CASSVEPPRYGYTF.